This T cell receptor (beta chain) was captured by sequencing in a study of identical twins' blood T cells. V was clipped by 0 bases and J by 7 bases, with 8 bases between them. CDR1 and CDR2 from the germline V gene are LGHNA and YSLEER. CDR3 size: 13 residues. Using its own MiXCR run on the 5' RACE reads, TCRdb lists one record per CDR3 protein. The sample carries hundreds of thousands of distinct CDR3 sequences, over 25% recorded once. The material sequenced was PBMCs. The gene calls are TRBV4-3 and TRBJ2-3; tentative D call: TRBD2 (5 bases). This sequence was found in a woman aged 18 to 55 in good health. The CDR3 sequence is CASSQESGHTQYF. The CDR3 nucleotides are TGCGCCAGCAGCCAAGAGAGCGGCCATACGCAGTATTTT.